This entry concerns a single TCR beta chain. What it binds is not known. V lost 1 base and J 5 bases, leaving 14 bases between the germline ends. The CDR3 runs to 15 residues. Germline CDR1 and CDR2: LGHNA and YNFKEQ. The data originate from a study of radiotherapy plus CTLA-4 blockade in lung cancer. General observations from the study: In blood, tumor-derived TCR clones expanded after radiotherapy plus ipilimumab. How blood T cell clones changed early, along with interferon-beta, reportedly forecast response best.

The protocol was immunoSEQ multiplex PCR, while the TCRdb copy is restricted to in-frame clones and leaves out a portion. The data show 80,000 or so clones, with less than 85% seen just once and about 0.79% held by the top ten. The clonotype comes from a human donor with non-small cell lung cancer who had stable disease on radiotherapy plus ipilimumab. J is TRBJ1-2 and V is TRBV4-2; D uncertain. The source material was peripheral blood, sampled from a patient treated with radiotherapy plus ipilimumab. The CDR3 DNA sequence: TGTGCCAGCAGCCAAGGGGCAGGTTCCCTATATGGCTACACCTTC. This sequence encodes CASSQGAGSLYGYTF.